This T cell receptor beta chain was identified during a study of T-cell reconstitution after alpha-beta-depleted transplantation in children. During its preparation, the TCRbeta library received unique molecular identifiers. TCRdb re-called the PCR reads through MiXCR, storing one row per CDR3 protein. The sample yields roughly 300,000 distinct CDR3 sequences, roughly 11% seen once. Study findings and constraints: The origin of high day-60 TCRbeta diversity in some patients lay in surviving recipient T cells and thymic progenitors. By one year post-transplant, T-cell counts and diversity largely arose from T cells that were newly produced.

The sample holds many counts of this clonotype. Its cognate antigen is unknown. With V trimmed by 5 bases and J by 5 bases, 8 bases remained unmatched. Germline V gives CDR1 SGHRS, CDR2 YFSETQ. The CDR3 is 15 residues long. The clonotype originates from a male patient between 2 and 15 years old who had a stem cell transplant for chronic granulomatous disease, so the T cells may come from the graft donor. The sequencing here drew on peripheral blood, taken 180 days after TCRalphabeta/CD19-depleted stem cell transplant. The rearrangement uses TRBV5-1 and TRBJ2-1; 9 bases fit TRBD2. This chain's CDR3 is CASRKIAGDNNEQFF. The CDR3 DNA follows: TGCGCCAGCAGAAAAATAGCGGGGGATAACAATGAGCAGTTCTTC.